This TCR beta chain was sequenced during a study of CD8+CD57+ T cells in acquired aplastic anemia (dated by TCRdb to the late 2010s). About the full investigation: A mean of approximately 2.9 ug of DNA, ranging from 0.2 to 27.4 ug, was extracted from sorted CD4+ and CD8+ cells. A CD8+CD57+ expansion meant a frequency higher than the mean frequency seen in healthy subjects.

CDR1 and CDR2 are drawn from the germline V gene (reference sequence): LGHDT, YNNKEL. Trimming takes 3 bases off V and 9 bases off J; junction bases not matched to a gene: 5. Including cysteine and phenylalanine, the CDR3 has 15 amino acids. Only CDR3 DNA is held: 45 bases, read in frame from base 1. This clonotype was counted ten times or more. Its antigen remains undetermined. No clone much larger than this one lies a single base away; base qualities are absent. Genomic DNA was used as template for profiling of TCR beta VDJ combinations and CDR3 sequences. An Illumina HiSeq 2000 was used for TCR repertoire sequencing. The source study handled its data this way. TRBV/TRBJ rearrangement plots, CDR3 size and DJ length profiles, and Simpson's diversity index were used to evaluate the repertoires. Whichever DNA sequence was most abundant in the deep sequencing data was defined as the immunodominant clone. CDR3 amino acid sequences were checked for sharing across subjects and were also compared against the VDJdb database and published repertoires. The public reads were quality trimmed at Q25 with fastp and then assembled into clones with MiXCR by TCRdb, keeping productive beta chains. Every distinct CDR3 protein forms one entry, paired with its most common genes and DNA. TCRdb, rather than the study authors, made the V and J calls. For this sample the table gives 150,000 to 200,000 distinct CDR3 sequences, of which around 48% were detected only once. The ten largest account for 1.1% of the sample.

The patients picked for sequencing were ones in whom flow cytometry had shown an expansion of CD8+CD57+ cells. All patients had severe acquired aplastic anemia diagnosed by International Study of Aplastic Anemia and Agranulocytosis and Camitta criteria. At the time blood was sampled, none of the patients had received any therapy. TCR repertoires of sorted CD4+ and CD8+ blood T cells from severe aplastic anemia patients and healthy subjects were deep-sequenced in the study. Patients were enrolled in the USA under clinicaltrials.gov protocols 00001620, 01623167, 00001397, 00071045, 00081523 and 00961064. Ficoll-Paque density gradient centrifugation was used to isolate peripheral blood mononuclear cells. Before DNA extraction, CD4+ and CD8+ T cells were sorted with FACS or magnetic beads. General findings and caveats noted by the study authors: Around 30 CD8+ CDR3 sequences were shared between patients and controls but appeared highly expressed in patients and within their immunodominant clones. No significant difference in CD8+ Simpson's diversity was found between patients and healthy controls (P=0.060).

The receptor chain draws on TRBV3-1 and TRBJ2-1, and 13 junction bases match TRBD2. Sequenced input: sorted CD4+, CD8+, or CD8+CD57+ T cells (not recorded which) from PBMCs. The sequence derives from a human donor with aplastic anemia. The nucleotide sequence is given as TGTGCCAGCAGCCATACTAGCGGGGGGGCCACTGAGCAGTTCTTC. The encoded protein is CASSHTSGGATEQFF.